This TCR beta chain was recorded in a study of CD8 T cells in ankylosing spondylitis. Study results and caveats: From matched ankylosing spondylitis synovial fluid, disease-linked clones were reportedly recovered at significantly enriched levels. Clones linked to the disease showed a CD8+ phenotype. They occurred at relatively low frequencies in peripheral blood. A TCR beta motif of several highly homologous variants seemed to mark ankylosing spondylitis blood.

V gave up 3 bases and J gave up 6 bases, with 17 bases separating them. The CDR3 runs to 16 residues. A quantitative 5'-RACE method, one with molecular barcodes, was used to make TCR beta libraries. Each CDR3 protein gets one entry after TCRdb re-called the 5' RACE reads with MiXCR. The repertoire holds about 340,000 distinct CDR3 sequences, with around 8% as singletons. This clonotype has a count of ten or more. The antigen remains undetermined. The chain employs TRBV12-3 or TRBV12-4 and TRBJ2-2; D may match TRBD1 or TRBD2 (5 bases each). This TCR was recovered from a male donor with ankylosing spondylitis. Sample: blood, either unsorted or a sorted T cell fraction (not recorded which). The CDR3 DNA follows: TGTGCCAGCAGTTTTCGGGACGGACGTGGGGCCGGGGAGCTGTTTTTT. This gives the protein CASSFRDGRGAGELFF.